What follows is one TCR beta chain and its context. CDR3 size: 13 residues. Trimming removed 7 bases from V and 0 bases from J, with 7 bases in between. Germline assignment: CDR1 LGHDT and CDR2 YNNKEL (reference sequence). The data are from a study of blood T cells in healthy people across ages. About the study: The capture of about one barcoded beta molecule per two T cells was achieved by template switching.

Drawn from each donor were 9 to 10 milliliters of peripheral blood. Combining a sample-barcoded 5' primer with a J-beta primer mix, a second PCR ran for roughly 7 to 11 cycles. TCRdb reprocessed the 5' RACE reads via MiXCR and lists one record per CDR3 protein. The table lists around 990,000 distinct CDR3 sequences, roughly a quarter of them singletons. Separately, the same data were catalogued under a study of T cells of mothers and their children. This second report adds: The donor cohort consisted of three healthy Caucasian mothers and their six children. Among related mother-child pairs, overlap was slightly higher than in unrelated pairs, though not significantly.

The TCR was taken from a girl aged 2 to 10 in good health. This chain joins TRBV3-1 and TRBJ1-3; D gene uncertain. The specimen was blood. CDR3 sequence reads: CASTWSSGNTIYF. CDR3 coding DNA: TGTGCCAGCACCTGGAGCTCTGGAAACACCATATATTTT.